These 25 T cell receptor beta chains were sequenced from one sample in a study of blood T cell repertoires in COVID-19. Using immunoSEQ multiplex PCR, the repertoire was profiled, and TCRdb retains in-frame clones only, with some absent. This repertoire shows around 37,000 clones, 80% to 95% found once; its top ten account for around 5.4%. The sample taken for sequencing was peripheral blood. These receptors originate from an elderly woman with acute or convalescent COVID-19.

This chain links TRBV2 with TRBJ1-1; D is possibly TRBD1 (5 bases). The germline gives CDR1 SNHLY, CDR2 FYNNEI. The V end was cut by 1 base, the J end by 0 bases, with 9 bases between. The length of the CDR3 is 15 residues. This CDR3 reads CASSEDQGMNTEAFF. The CDR3 DNA sequence: TGTGCCAGCAGTGAAGATCAGGGCATGAACACTGAAGCTTTCTTT.

This clone was counted only a few times. CDR3 DNA: TGTGCCAGCAGCCGGACTAGCGGGGGCTACGAGCAGTACTTC. Amino acid sequence: CASSRTSGGYEQYF. The rearrangement uses TRBV7-9 and TRBJ2-7, with TRBD2 matching over 13 bases. Germline CDR1 SEHNR, CDR2 FQNEAQ (reference sequence). The CDR3 contains 14 residues. V dropped 5 bases and J dropped 3; count of bases not matched to a gene: 1. The whole variable domain, filled in from reference TRBV7-9 and TRBJ2-7, reads DTGVSQNPRHKITKRGQNVTFRCDPISEHNRLYWYRQTLGQGPEFLTYFQNEAQLEKSRLLSDRFSAERPKGSFSTLEIQRTEQGDSAMYLCASSRTSGGYEQYFGPGTRLTVT.

This clone was found once. The rearrangement links TRBV11-2 to TRBJ1-1, with D possibly being TRBD1 (6 bases). V lost 5 bases and J lost 1, with 11 bases in between. The CDR3 runs to 14 residues. Per the germline V gene, CDR1 is SGHAT and CDR2 is FQNNGV. CDR3 sequence: CASSENRANTEAFF. The CDR3 DNA reads TGTGCCAGCAGCGAGAACAGGGCGAACACTGAAGCTTTCTTT.

J is TRBJ2-3 and V is TRBV7-6; 7 bases map to TRBD2. Germline trimming cut 2 bases from V and 1 base from J; bases unmatched to any gene: 6. The germline V gene encodes CDR1 SGHVS and CDR2 FNYEAQ. The CDR3 is 16 amino acids. CDR3 in amino acids: CASSLRWGRGTDTQYF. DNA of the CDR3: TGTGCCAGCAGCTTACGGTGGGGGAGGGGCACAGATACGCAGTATTTT.

J is TRBJ2-7 and V is TRBV3-1 (or the pseudogene TRBV3-2); 7 positions agree with TRBD1. The CDR3 runs to 15 residues. Trimming removed 4 bases from V and 0 bases from J; junction bases left unmatched: 6. The germline V gene has CDR1 LGHDT and CDR2 YNNKEL (reference sequence). In DNA form, the CDR3 reads TGTGCCAGCAGCCGAGGCCGGGACAGCTCCTACGAGCAGTACTTC. Its protein is CASSRGRDSSYEQYF.

The genes are TRBV5-6 and TRBJ2-7, with TRBD1 as a possible D gene (6 bases). The CDR3 is 12 residues long. V lost 4 bases and J 5 bases, leaving 10 bases between the germline ends. Germline CDR1 SGHDT, CDR2 YYEEEE. The CDR3 nucleotides are TGTGCCAGCAGCCGGACAGCCGACGAGCAGTACTTC. It encodes CASSRTADEQYF.

The chain joins TRBV19 to TRBJ1-4; 12 nucleotides align to TRBD1. The CDR3 sequence is 14 residues long. Trimming removed 5 bases from V and 11 bases from J; junction bases left unmatched: 6. CDR1 and CDR2 from the germline V gene are LNHDA and SQIVND (reference sequence). The CDR3 sequence: CASSPGTGGFKLFF. CDR3 in DNA: TGTGCCAGTAGTCCCGGGACAGGGGGCTTTAAACTGTTTTTT.

This clone was counted once. The chain has TRBV20-1 and TRBJ2-3; 9 positions match TRBD1. The ends lost 3 bases at V and 3 bases at J; junction bases unmatched: 4. From germline, CDR1 is DFQATT and CDR2 SNEGSKA (reference sequence). The CDR3 contains 14 residues. CDR3 sequence (DNA): TGCAGTGCTAGTCACGGACAGGGGACAGATACGCAGTATTTT. Amino acids: CSASHGQGTDTQYF.

This rearrangement joins TRBV19 to TRBJ1-4; D possibly corresponds to TRBD1 (6 bases). Germline loops: CDR1 LNHDA, CDR2 SQIVND (reference sequence). Trimming shortened V by 6 bases and J by 8 bases, and 16 bases separated the two germline ends. The CDR3 is 14 amino acids. CDR3 in amino acids: CASRSQGLGEKLFF. Here the CDR3 DNA reads TGTGCCAGTAGATCACAGGGTTTGGGAGAAAAACTGTTTTTT.

The V and J genes are TRBV6-5 and TRBJ1-2; possibly TRBD1 for D (6 bases). The CDR3 runs 14 residues. Per the germline V gene, CDR1 is MNHEY and CDR2 is SVGAGI. With 4 bases removed from V and 5 bases from J, the gap between germline ends came to 14 bases. The CDR3 DNA is TGTGCCAGCAGTTTCGGAGGACAGCCTTATGGCTACACCTTC. Amino acid sequence: CASSFGGQPYGYTF.

This chain links TRBV18 with TRBJ1-1; 8 bases line up with TRBD1. Germline values: CDR1 KGHSH, CDR2 LQKENI. V shed 1 base and J 2 bases; nucleotides not matched to a gene: 3. The CDR3 sequence is 15 residues long. The CDR3 reads CASSPRTGYNTEAFF. The CDR3 region has the DNA TGTGCCAGCTCACCACGGACAGGGTATAACACTGAAGCTTTCTTT. Complete variable domain (other parts from reference TRBV18 and TRBJ1-1): NAGVMQNPRHLVRRRGQEARLRCSPMKGHSHVYWYRQLPEEGLKFMVYLQKENIIDESGMPKERFSAEFPKEGPSILRIQQVVRGDSAAYFCASSPRTGYNTEAFFGQGTRLTVV.

The gene calls are TRBV4-2 and TRBJ1-2, with D possibly matching TRBD1 (6 bases). The CDR3 has 18 amino acids. CDR1 and CDR2 from the germline V gene are LGHNA and YNFKEQ. Between the trimmed V and J ends, which lost 0 bases and 4 bases, there was a span of 21 bases. The CDR3 spells CASSQDFPGPPTGYGYTF. The CDR3 DNA is TGTGCCAGCAGCCAAGATTTTCCGGGGCCCCCGACAGGCTATGGCTACACCTTC.

The gene calls are TRBV27 and TRBJ2-2; D is unclear. The germline V gene encodes CDR1 MNHEY and CDR2 SMNVEV (reference sequence). This CDR3 spans 15 amino acids. With 4 bases removed from V and 0 bases from J, the gap between germline ends came to 9 bases. The CDR3: CASSSARTNTGELFF. CDR3 DNA: TGTGCCAGCAGTTCTGCCAGGACGAACACCGGGGAGCTGTTTTTT.

The chain employs TRBV5-1 and TRBJ2-2, with TRBD2 identical over 10 bases. The CDR3 runs 16 residues. With 3 bases clipped from V and 0 bases from J, the junction kept 2 bases outside the gene matches. Germline V gives CDR1 SGHRS, CDR2 YFSETQ. CDR3 nucleotides: TGCGCCAGCAGCTATACTAGCGGGGCGAACACCGGGGAGCTGTTTTTT. It codes for CASSYTSGANTGELFF.

The chain is built from TRBV29-1 and TRBJ1-1; 10 bases fit TRBD1. The CDR3 length is 16 residues. The V gene end was trimmed by 1 base and the J gene end by 4 bases; junction bases not matched to a gene: 9. Germline-derived CDR1 and CDR2 are SQVTM and ANQGSEA. The CDR3 DNA reads TGCAGCGTTGAAGGGATCCGGGACAGGGGTACCACTGAAGCTTTCTTT. Translating gives CSVEGIRDRGTTEAFF.

The rearrangement uses TRBV7-2 and TRBJ2-3, with TRBD1 identical over 9 bases. Looked up from germline, CDR1 is SGHTA and CDR2 is FQGNSA. The CDR3 covers 16 residues. The junction had 6 bases not matched to a gene; V was cut back by 4 bases and J by 1 base. The CDR3 DNA reads TGTGCCAGCAGCTATACAGGGGGCAGAGGCACAGATACGCAGTATTTT. Translation gives CASSYTGGRGTDTQYF. Full variable domain (missing parts from reference TRBV7-2 and TRBJ2-3): GAGVSQSPSNKVTEKGKDVELRCDPISGHTALYWYRQSLGQGLEFLIYFQGNSAPDKSGLPSDRFSAERTGGSVSTLTIQRTQQEDSAVYLCASSYTGGRGTDTQYFGPGTRLTVL.

The chain is built from TRBV7-9 and TRBJ1-5; D remains unclear. CDR1 SEHNR and CDR2 FQNEAQ come from the germline V gene (reference sequence). V lost 5 bases, J lost 7 bases, and 9 bases lay in between. The length of the CDR3 is 12 residues. CDR3 nucleotide sequence: TGTGCCAGCAGCCAGGATGTGCAGCCCCAGCATTTT. Protein product: CASSQDVQPQHF.

This clone was detected only once. This sequence joins TRBV12-3 or TRBV12-4 and TRBJ2-7; maybe TRBD2 (6 bases). This CDR3 contains 13 residues. V was shortened by 5 bases and J by 5 bases, with 13 bases between the two germline ends. CDR3 sequence reads: CASSKRGEDEQYF. The CDR3 DNA sequence: TGTGCCAGCAGTAAACGAGGGGAGGACGAGCAGTACTTC.

The CDR3 DNA reads TGTGCCAGCAGACAGGGGGCCTACAATGAGCAGTTCTTC. It yields the protein CASRQGAYNEQFF. V and J are TRBV6-6 and TRBJ2-1; TRBD1 matches at 8 bases. V trimming: 6 bases; J trimming: 2 bases; junction bases outside the gene matches: 0. Germline CDR1 and CDR2: MNHNY and SVGAGI (reference sequence). There are 13 residues in the CDR3.

This chain joins TRBV25-1 and TRBJ1-4, with D possibly matching TRBD1 (6 bases). Trimming shortened V by 5 bases and J by 6 bases, and 16 bases separated the two germline ends. CDR3 length: 15 amino acids. Germline V gives CDR1 MGHDK, CDR2 SYGVNS. This chain's CDR3 is CASSFEGGADEKLFF. As DNA, the CDR3 is TGTGCCAGCAGTTTTGAGGGGGGGGCTGATGAAAAACTGTTTTTT.

The CDR3 DNA follows: TGTGCCAGCAGCTTACCGGGACTGAGCTACGAGCAGTACTTC. It codes for CASSLPGLSYEQYF. This chain links TRBV3-1 (or the pseudogene TRBV3-2) with TRBJ2-7; a possible D gene is TRBD2 (6 bases). This CDR3 has 14 residues. V was pared by 5 bases and J by 3 bases, with 14 bases between. Germline V lookup: CDR1 LGHDT, CDR2 YNNKEL (reference sequence).

Here the CDR3 reads CASSLGGYTDTQYF. The CDR3 bases are TGCGCCAGCAGCTTGGGCGGCTACACAGATACGCAGTATTTT. The chain joins TRBV5-1 to TRBJ2-3; no definite D call. Germline-derived CDR1 and CDR2 are SGHRS and YFSETQ. V was clipped by 0 bases and J by 2 bases, with 7 bases between them. This CDR3 region has 14 residues. The full variable domain, in which reference TRBV5-1 and TRBJ2-3 provide the parts outside the CDR3, is KAGVTQTPRYLIKTRGQQVTLSCSPISGHRSVSWYQQTPGQGLQFLFEYFSETQRNKGNFPGRFSGRQFSNSRSEMNVSTLELGDSALYLCASSLGGYTDTQYFGPGTRLTVL.

The chain joins TRBV19 to TRBJ1-4, with 9 bases lining up with TRBD1. Trimming cost V 4 bases and J 8 bases; bases outside gene matches: 5. The CDR3 totals 14 residues. CDR1 is LNHDA, CDR2 SQIVND, per germline (reference sequence). The CDR3 sequence is CASSTTGGAEKLFF. The CDR3 DNA sequence: TGTGCCAGTAGTACGACAGGGGGAGCAGAAAAACTGTTTTTT.

This clone was seen more than once but under ten times. The chain uses TRBV6-2 or TRBV6-3 and TRBJ1-1; D ambiguous. CDR3 size: 12 residues. The V end lost 0 bases, the J end lost 11 bases, and 10 bases lay between the germline ends. Germline V gene lookup returns CDR1 MNHEY and CDR2 SVGEGT. This CDR3 reads CASSYSGGWAFF. The DNA for the CDR3 is TGTGCCAGCAGTTACTCGGGAGGTTGGGCTTTCTTT.

V gene TRBV5-8 combines with J gene TRBJ2-7; D is perhaps TRBD1 (6 bases). The CDR3 consists of 14 residues. V was shortened by 4 bases and J by 7 bases, with 18 bases between the two germline ends. CDR1 and CDR2 from the germline V gene are SGHTS and YDEGEE. CDR3 loop: CASSLSGTPREQYF. The DNA of the CDR3 is TGTGCCAGCAGCCTATCCGGGACACCACGGGAGCAGTACTTC. Full variable domain (outside the CDR3, taken from reference TRBV5-8 and TRBJ2-7): EAGVTQSPTHLIKTRGQQATLRCSPISGHTSVYWYQQALGLGLQFLLWYDEGEERNRGNFPPRFSGRQFPNYSSELNVNALELEDSALYLCASSLSGTPREQYFGPGTRLTVT.